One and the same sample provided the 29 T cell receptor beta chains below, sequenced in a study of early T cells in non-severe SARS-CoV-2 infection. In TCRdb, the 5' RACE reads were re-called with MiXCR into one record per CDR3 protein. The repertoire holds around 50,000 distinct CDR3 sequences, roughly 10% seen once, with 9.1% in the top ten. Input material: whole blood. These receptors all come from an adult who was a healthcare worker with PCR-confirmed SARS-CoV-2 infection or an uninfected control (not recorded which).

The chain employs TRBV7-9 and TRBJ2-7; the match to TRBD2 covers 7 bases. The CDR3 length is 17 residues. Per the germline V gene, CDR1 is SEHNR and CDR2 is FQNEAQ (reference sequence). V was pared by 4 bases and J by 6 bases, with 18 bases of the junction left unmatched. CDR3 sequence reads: CASSSVLSGLGAGEQYF. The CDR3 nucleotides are TGTGCCAGCAGCTCCGTCCTCTCCGGACTAGGAGCGGGCGAGCAGTACTTC.

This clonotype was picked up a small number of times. For the CDR3, the DNA is TGTGCCAGCAGTTACTCCGGGACAGGGGACGAGCAGTACTTC. It yields the protein CASSYSGTGDEQYF. V is TRBV6-6 and J is TRBJ2-7; 10 bases are shared with TRBD1. Germline CDR1 is MNHNY and CDR2 is SVGAGI (reference sequence). The CDR3 spans 14 residues. The J segment lost 5 bases and the V segment lost 0 bases, leaving 1 base of the junction unmatched.

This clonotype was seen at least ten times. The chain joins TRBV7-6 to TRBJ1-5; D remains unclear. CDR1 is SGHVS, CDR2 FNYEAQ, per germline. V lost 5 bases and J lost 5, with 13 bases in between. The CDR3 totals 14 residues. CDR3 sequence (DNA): TGTGCCAGCAGCCTTGAGAGGAATCATCAGCCCCAGCATTTT. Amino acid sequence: CASSLERNHQPQHF.

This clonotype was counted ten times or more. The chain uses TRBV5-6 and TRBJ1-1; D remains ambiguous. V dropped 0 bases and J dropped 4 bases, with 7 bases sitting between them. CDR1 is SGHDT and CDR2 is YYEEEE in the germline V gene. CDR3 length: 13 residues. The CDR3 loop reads CASSLVPGTEAFF. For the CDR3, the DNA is TGTGCCAGCAGCTTGGTCCCGGGCACTGAAGCTTTCTTT.

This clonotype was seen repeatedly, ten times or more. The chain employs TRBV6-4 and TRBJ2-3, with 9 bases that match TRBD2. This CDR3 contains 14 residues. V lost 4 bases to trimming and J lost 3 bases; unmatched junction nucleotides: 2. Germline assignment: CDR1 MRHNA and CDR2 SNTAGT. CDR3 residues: CASSVLAGTDTQYF. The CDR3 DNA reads TGTGCCAGCAGTGTCCTAGCGGGGACAGATACGCAGTATTTT.

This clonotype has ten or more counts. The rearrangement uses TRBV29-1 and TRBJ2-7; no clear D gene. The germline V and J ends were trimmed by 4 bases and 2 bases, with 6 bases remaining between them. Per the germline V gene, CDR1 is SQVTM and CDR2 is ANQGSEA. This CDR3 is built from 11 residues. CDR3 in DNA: TGCAGCGTTGCTCAGACCTACGAGCAGTACTTC. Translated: CSVAQTYEQYF.

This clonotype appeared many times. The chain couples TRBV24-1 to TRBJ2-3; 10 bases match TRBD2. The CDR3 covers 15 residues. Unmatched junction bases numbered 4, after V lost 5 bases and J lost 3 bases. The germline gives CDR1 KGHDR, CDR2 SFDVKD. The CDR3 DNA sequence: TGTGCCACCAGTGGGCTAGCGGGAGCAACAGATACGCAGTATTTT. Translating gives CATSGLAGATDTQYF.

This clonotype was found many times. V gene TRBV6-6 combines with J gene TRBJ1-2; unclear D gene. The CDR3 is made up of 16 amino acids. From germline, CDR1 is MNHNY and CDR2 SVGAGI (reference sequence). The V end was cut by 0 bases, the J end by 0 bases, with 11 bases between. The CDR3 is CASSYSSFSPNYGYTF. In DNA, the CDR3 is TGTGCCAGCAGTTACTCGAGTTTCTCCCCTAACTATGGCTACACCTTC.

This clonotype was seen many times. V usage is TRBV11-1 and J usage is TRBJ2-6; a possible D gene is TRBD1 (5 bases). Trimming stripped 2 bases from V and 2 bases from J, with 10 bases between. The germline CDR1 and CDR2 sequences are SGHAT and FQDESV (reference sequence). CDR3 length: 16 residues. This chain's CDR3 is CASSLQGLPGANVLTF. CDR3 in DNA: TGTGCCAGCAGCTTACAGGGCCTCCCTGGGGCCAACGTCCTGACTTTC. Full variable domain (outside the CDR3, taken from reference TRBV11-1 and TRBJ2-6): EAEVAQSPRYKITEKSQAVAFWCDPISGHATLYWYRQILGQGPELLVQFQDESVVDDSQLPKDRFSAERLKGVDSTLKIQPAELGDSAMYLCASSLQGLPGANVLTFGAGSRLTVL.

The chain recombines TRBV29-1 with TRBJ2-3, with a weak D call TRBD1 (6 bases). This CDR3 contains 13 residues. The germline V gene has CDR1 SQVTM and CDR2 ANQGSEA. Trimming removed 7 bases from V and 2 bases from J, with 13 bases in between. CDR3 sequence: CSAPGQPTDTQYF. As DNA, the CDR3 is TGCAGCGCGCCGGGACAACCCACAGATACGCAGTATTTT.

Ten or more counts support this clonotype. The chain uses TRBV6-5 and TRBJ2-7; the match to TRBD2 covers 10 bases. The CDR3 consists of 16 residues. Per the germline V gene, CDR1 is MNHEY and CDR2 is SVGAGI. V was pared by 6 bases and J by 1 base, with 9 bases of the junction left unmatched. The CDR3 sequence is CASSKTKLAGSYEQYF. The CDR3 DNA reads TGTGCCAGCAGCAAGACGAAACTAGCGGGGTCCTACGAGCAGTACTTC.

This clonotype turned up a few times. The CDR3 nucleotides are TGTGCCAGCAGCTTATGGCTAGCGGGAAGCTCCTACAATGAGCAGTTCTTC. Protein: CASSLWLAGSSYNEQFF. The gene calls are TRBV11-2 and TRBJ2-1, with 9 nucleotides matching TRBD2. The V gene's germline CDR1 is SGHAT and CDR2 FQNNGV. The CDR3 runs 17 residues. The junction had 5 bases not matched to a gene; V was cut back by 2 bases and J by 0 bases.

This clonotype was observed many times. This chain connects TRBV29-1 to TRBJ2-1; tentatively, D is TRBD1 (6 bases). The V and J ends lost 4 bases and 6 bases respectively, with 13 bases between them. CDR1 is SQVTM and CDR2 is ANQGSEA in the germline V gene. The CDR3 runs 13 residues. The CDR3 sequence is CSVGTVTPNEQFF. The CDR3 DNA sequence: TGCAGCGTTGGGACAGTTACGCCCAATGAGCAGTTCTTC.

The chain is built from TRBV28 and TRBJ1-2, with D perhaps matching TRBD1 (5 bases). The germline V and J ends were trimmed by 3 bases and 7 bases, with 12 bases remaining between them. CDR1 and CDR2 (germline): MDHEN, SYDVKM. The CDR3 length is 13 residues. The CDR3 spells CASSFAGGRGYTF. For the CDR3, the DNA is TGTGCCAGCAGTTTCGCCGGGGGTCGTGGCTACACCTTC.

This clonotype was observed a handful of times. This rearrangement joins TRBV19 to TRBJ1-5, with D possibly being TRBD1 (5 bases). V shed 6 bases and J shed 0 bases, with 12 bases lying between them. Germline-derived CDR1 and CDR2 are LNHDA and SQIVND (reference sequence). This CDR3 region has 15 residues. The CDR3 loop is CASSPYGGSNQPQHF. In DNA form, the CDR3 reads TGTGCCAGTAGCCCCTATGGGGGTAGCAATCAGCCCCAGCATTTT.

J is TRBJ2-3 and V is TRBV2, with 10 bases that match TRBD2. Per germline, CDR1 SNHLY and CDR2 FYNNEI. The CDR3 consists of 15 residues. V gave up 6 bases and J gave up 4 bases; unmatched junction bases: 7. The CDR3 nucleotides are TGTGCCAGCAGCAAGCGGGGGGGCCTTGCAGATACGCAGTATTTT. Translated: CASSKRGGLADTQYF. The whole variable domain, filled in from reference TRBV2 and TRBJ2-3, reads EPEVTQTPSHQVTQMGQEVILRCVPISNHLYFYWYRQILGQKVEFLVSFYNNEISEKSEIFDDQFSVERPDGSNFTLKIRSTKLEDSAMYFCASSKRGGLADTQYFGPGTRLTVL.

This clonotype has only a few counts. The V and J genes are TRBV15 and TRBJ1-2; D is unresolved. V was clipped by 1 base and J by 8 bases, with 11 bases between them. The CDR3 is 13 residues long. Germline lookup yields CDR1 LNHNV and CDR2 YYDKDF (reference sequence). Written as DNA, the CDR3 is TGTGCCACCAGCAGAGGAAACGGCGGGGGCTACACCTTC. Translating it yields CATSRGNGGGYTF.

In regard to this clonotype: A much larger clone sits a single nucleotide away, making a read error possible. The chain's CDR3 is CSVDSGYTF. CDR3 DNA sequence: TGCAGCGTTGACAGTGGCTACACCTTC. The V gene is TRBV29-1, the J gene TRBJ1-2, with unresolved D. The CDR3 sequence is 9 residues long. Trimming took 3 bases from V and 7 from J, leaving 3 bases between them. Per germline, CDR1 SQVTM and CDR2 ANQGSEA.

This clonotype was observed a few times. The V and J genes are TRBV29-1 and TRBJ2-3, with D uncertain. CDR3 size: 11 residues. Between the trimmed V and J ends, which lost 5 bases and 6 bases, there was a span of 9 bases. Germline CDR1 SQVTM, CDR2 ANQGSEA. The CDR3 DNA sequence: TGCAGCGTTCGGACCACGGATACGCAGTATTTT. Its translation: CSVRTTDTQYF.

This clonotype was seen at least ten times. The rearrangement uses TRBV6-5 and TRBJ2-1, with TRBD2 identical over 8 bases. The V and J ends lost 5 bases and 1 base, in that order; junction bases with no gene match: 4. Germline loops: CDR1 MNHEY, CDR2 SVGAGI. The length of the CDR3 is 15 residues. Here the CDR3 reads CASSGGGGSYNEQFF. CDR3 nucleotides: TGTGCCAGCAGTGGGGGCGGGGGGTCCTACAATGAGCAGTTCTTC.

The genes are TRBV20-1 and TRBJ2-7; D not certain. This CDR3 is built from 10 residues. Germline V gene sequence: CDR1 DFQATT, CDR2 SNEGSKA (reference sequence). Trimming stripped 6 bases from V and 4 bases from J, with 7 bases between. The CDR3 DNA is TGCAGTGCCCTTCTATACGAGCAGTACTTC. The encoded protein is CSALLYEQYF.

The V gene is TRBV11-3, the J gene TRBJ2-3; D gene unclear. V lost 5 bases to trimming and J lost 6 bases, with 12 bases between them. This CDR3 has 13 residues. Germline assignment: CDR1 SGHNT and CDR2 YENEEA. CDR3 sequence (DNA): TGTGCCAGCAGCCCCAGGACGCGGGATACGCAGTATTTT. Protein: CASSPRTRDTQYF.

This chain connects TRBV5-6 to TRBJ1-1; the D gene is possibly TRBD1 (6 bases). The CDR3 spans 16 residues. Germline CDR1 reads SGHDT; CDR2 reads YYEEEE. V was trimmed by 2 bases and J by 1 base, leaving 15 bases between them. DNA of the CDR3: TGTGCCAGCAGCTTTGAATGGGCAGGGGAGAACACTGAAGCTTTCTTT. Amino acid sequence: CASSFEWAGENTEAFF. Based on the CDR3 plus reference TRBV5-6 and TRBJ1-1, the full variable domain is DAGVTQSPTHLIKTRGQQVTLRCSPKSGHDTVSWYQQALGQGPQFIFQYYEEEERQRGNFPDRFSGHQFPNYSSELNVNALLLGDSALYLCASSFEWAGENTEAFFGQGTRLTVV.

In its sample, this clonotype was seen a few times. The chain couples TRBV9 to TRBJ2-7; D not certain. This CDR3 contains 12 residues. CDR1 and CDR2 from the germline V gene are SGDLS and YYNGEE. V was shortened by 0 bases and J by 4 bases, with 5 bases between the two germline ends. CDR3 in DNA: TGTGCCAGCAGCGTAGGGGGTTACGAGCAGTACTTC. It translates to CASSVGGYEQYF.

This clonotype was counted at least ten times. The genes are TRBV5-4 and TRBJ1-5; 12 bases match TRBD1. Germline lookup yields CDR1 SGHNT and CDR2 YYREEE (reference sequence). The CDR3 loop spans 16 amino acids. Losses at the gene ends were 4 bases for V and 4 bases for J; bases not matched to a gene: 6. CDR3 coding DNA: TGTGCCAGCAGCAACCGGGACAGGGGGCTTAATCAGCCCCAGCATTTT. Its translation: CASSNRDRGLNQPQHF.

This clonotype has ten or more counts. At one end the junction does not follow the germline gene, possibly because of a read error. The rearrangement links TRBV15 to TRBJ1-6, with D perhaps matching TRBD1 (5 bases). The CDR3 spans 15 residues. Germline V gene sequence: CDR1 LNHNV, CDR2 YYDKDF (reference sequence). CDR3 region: CATRRGGQGGSPLHF. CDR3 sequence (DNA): TGTGCCACCAGGAGAGGTGGGCAGGGAGGTTCACCCCTCCACTTT.

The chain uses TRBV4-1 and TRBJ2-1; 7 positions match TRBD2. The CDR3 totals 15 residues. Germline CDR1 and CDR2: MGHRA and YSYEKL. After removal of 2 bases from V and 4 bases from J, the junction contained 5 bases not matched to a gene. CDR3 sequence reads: CASSQSAGEYNEQFF. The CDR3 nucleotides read TGCGCCAGCAGCCAATCCGCGGGAGAGTACAATGAGCAGTTCTTC.

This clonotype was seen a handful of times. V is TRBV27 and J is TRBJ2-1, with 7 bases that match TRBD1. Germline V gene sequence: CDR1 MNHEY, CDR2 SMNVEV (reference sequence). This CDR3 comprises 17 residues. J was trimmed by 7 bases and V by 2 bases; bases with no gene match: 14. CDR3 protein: CASSLDRVGIFTNEQFF. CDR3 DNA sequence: TGTGCCAGCAGTTTAGACAGGGTGGGGATTTTTACGAATGAGCAGTTCTTC.

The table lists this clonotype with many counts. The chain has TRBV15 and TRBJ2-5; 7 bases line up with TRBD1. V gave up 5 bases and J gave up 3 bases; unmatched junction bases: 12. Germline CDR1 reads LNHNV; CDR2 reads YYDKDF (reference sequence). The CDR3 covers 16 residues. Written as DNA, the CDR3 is TGTGCCACCAGCGTGGGGACAGCCAGGGGTGAAGAGACCCAGTACTTC. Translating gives CATSVGTARGEETQYF.